This is a list of T cell receptor beta chains from one sample in a study of blood T cell repertoires in COVID-19. Only in-frame clones appear in the TCRdb table, and some are missing; sequencing was by immunoSEQ multiplex PCR. The profile shows 250,000 or so clones, around nine tenths of them singletons. The specimen was peripheral blood. Every receptor here comes from a man aged 25 to 45 with COVID-19, enrolled during active disease. Both conserved end residues are part of each CDR3. The order of the fields is V gene, clone size, J gene, D gene, CDR3 DNA, CDR3 protein. The D gene is left open where the match is weak. Size is stated for part of the rows, as once, few or many counts, or as a class when the clone is expanded.

V: TRBV6-4
size: .
J: TRBJ1-2
D: .
DNA: TGTGCCAGCGGCGGAAATTCCTATGGCTACACCTTC
CDR3: CASGGNSYGYTF

V: TRBV5-6
size: .
J: TRBJ1-2
D: TRBD1
DNA: TGTGCCGGCAGCTCTCCCATGACAGGGGTCAGCTATGGCTACACCTTC
CDR3: CAGSSPMTGVSYGYTF

V: TRBV9
size: .
J: TRBJ2-2
D: .
DNA: TGTGCCAGCAGCGTAGCCCCCGGGAGCGACACCGGGGAGCTGTTTTTT
CDR3: CASSVAPGSDTGELFF

V: TRBV27
size: .
J: TRBJ2-5
D: .
DNA: TGTGCCAGCAGGCCCCACATGGAGGAGACCCAGTACTTC
CDR3: CASRPHMEETQYF

V: TRBV30
size: .
J: TRBJ1-1
D: TRBD1
DNA: TGTGCCTGGACAGCCGGGACAGGGGGCCGTGAAGCTTTCTTT
CDR3: CAWTAGTGGREAFF

V: TRBV3-1/TRBV3-2
size: .
J: TRBJ2-7
D: .
DNA: TGTGCCAGCAGCCAAGAGGTACAGGGTTTCTACGAGCAGTACTTC
CDR3: CASSQEVQGFYEQYF

V: TRBV5-1
size: .
J: TRBJ2-7
D: TRBD2
DNA: TGCGCCAGCAGCTTGGACCCCGGGACTAGGTACTACGAGCAGTACTTC
CDR3: CASSLDPGTRYYEQYF

V: TRBV24-1
size: .
J: TRBJ2-2
D: TRBD1
DNA: TGTGCCACCTCACACGGACAGGGTGACACCGGGGAGCTGTTTTTT
CDR3: CATSHGQGDTGELFF

V: TRBV19
size: .
J: TRBJ2-2
D: .
DNA: TGTGCCAGTAGAAGGCCTGGGCGGGGGAACACCGGGGAGCTGTTTTTT
CDR3: CASRRPGRGNTGELFF

V: TRBV6-1
size: .
J: TRBJ2-2
D: .
DNA: TGTGCCAGCAGTGAAGTGGCAGGGAACACCGGGGAGCTGTTTTTT
CDR3: CASSEVAGNTGELFF

V: TRBV3-1/TRBV3-2
size: .
J: TRBJ2-7
D: .
DNA: TGTGCCAGCAGCCAAGGAGAGGACACCCCTATCTACGAGCAGTACTTC
CDR3: CASSQGEDTPIYEQYF

V: TRBV7-3
size: .
J: TRBJ1-1
D: .
DNA: TGTGCCAGCAGCTCGAACCCGGGACAACACAACACTGAAGCTTTCTTT
CDR3: CASSSNPGQHNTEAFF

V: TRBV18
size: .
J: TRBJ1-6
D: TRBD1
DNA: TGTGCCAGCTTCCGGGACAGTAATTCACCCCTCCACTTT
CDR3: CASFRDSNSPLHF

V: TRBV9
size: .
J: TRBJ2-1
D: TRBD2
DNA: TGTGCCAGCAGCGTAGGTGAACTAGCGGGGTATGATGAGCAGTTCTTC
CDR3: CASSVGELAGYDEQFF

V: TRBV30
size: few
J: TRBJ1-2
D: .
DNA: TGTGCCTGGAGTGTAAGAATGTCAGGCTATGGCTACACCTTC
CDR3: CAWSVRMSGYGYTF

V: TRBV12-3/TRBV12-4
size: .
J: TRBJ2-7
D: .
DNA: TGTGCCAGCAGTCCCGGTTACTACGAGCAGTACTTC
CDR3: CASSPGYYEQYF

V: TRBV7-9
size: .
J: TRBJ1-1
D: .
DNA: TGTGCCAGCAGCTCCGGGACTGCGAACACTGAAGCTTTCTTT
CDR3: CASSSGTANTEAFF

V: TRBV7-9
size: .
J: TRBJ2-3
D: .
DNA: TGTGCCAGCACCCCTCAGGTGGCGCAGTATTTT
CDR3: CASTPQVAQYF

V: TRBV5-1
size: .
J: TRBJ2-7
D: .
DNA: TGCGCCAGCAGCCCCATGGGGGGCGAGCAGTACTTC
CDR3: CASSPMGGEQYF

V: TRBV5-1
size: .
J: TRBJ2-7
D: .
DNA: TGCGCCAGCAGCTTAGAACTAGGGACCTACGAGCAGTACTTC
CDR3: CASSLELGTYEQYF

V: TRBV5-4
size: .
J: TRBJ2-1
D: .
DNA: TGTGCCAGCAGCTCCAAGGGAATTGGCGGGGGCAGCTCCTACAATGAGCAGTTCTTC
CDR3: CASSSKGIGGGSSYNEQFF

V: TRBV5-4
size: .
J: TRBJ2-2
D: TRBD1
DNA: TGTGCCAGCAGCGTCACAGGGGCCGGGGAGCTGTTTTTT
CDR3: CASSVTGAGELFF

V: TRBV6-5
size: .
J: TRBJ1-3
D: .
DNA: TGTGCCAGCAGTTACAGGGGGAGCTCTGGAAACACCATATATTTT
CDR3: CASSYRGSSGNTIYF

V: TRBV4-1
size: once
J: TRBJ1-6
D: .
DNA: TGCGCCAGCAGCCAAGTGTCAGGGAAATTAAATTCACCCCTCCACTTT
CDR3: CASSQVSGKLNSPLHF

V: TRBV28
size: .
J: TRBJ1-5
D: TRBD1
DNA: TGTGCCAGCGTACATCAGACAGGGCTAAATCAGCCCCAGCATTTT
CDR3: CASVHQTGLNQPQHF

V: TRBV5-1
size: .
J: TRBJ2-1
D: TRBD2
DNA: TGCGCCAGCAGCTTGGGTTTGGTAGCGGGGGGGCCTAGTGAGCAGTTCTTC
CDR3: CASSLGLVAGGPSEQFF

V: TRBV14
size: .
J: TRBJ1-3
D: TRBD1
DNA: TGTGCCAGCAGCGGACTCGGGACAGCAGGAAACACCATATATTTT
CDR3: CASSGLGTAGNTIYF

V: TRBV19
size: .
J: TRBJ2-5
D: .
DNA: TGTGCCAGTAGTATCCCAGGGGTGGAGACCCAGTACTTC
CDR3: CASSIPGVETQYF

V: TRBV6-2/TRBV6-3
size: .
J: TRBJ2-5
D: .
DNA: TGTGCCAGCAGTGGGAGTGGGAGGTGGGGGGGGCCCTTGGAGACCCAGTACTTC
CDR3: CASSGSGRWGGPLETQYF

V: TRBV3-1/TRBV3-2
size: once
J: TRBJ1-3
D: .
DNA: TGTGCCAGCAATGAGGGCGCCTCTGGAAACACCATATATTTT
CDR3: CASNEGASGNTIYF

V: TRBV3-1/TRBV3-2
size: .
J: TRBJ2-2
D: .
DNA: TGTGCCAGCGGCTCGGGCCAGGGAGGATATACCGGGGAGCTGTTTTTT
CDR3: CASGSGQGGYTGELFF

V: TRBV11-3
size: .
J: TRBJ2-1
D: .
DNA: TGTGCCAGCAGCGGGGGGGCCAGCAAGAATGAGCAGTTCTTC
CDR3: CASSGGASKNEQFF

V: TRBV9
size: .
J: TRBJ2-1
D: .
DNA: TGTGCCAGCAGCGCCCAGGACTGGGTTACAGCTGAGCAGTTCTTC
CDR3: CASSAQDWVTAEQFF

V: TRBV11-2
size: .
J: TRBJ2-2
D: .
DNA: TGTGCCAGCACCGAACCCCGCGGCCTGGGGCGAACCGGGGAGCTGTTTTTT
CDR3: CASTEPRGLGRTGELFF

V: TRBV18
size: once
J: TRBJ2-5
D: TRBD2
DNA: TGTGCCAGCTCACTCGCCCTGACTAGCGGGGTGGAGACCCAGTACTTC
CDR3: CASSLALTSGVETQYF

V: TRBV30
size: .
J: TRBJ1-6
D: .
DNA: TGTGCCTGGAGGCAGAATAATTCACCCCTCCACTTT
CDR3: CAWRQNNSPLHF

V: TRBV6-5
size: .
J: TRBJ1-1
D: TRBD1
DNA: TGTGCCAGCAGTTTCCCGGGACAGAGCATGACTGAAGCTTTCTTT
CDR3: CASSFPGQSMTEAFF